The source of this TCR beta chain is a study of blood T cell repertoires in COVID-19. Across the whole study: Nucleic acid was either cDNA or gDNA, and it came from T cells, B-cell-depleted T cells, or PBMCs.

This CDR3 comprises 18 residues. CDR1 is MNHEY, CDR2 SMNVEV, per germline (reference sequence). The V segment lost 1 base and the J segment 5 bases; nucleotides outside the gene matches: 9. Clinical history reported by participants formed the basis on which cohorts were assigned. Recovery among Cohort 3 donors was established by two negative PCRs, clearance, or symptom resolution. This clone was found once. Original processing notes: For nucleated cells, counts were estimated from reference gene primer amplification. Generated by immunoSEQ multiplex PCR, the TCRdb table keeps only in-frame clones and is missing some. V, J and clone size derive from that table, while D and trimming were established from the DNA sequence. This sample has about 190,000 clones, with around 85% found just once.

The origin of this receptor is a woman aged 30 to 39 who had recovered from COVID-19. The sequencing input was PBMCs or T cells enriched from blood (not recorded which). The chain joins TRBV27 to TRBJ1-6; 9 nucleotides align to TRBD1. For the CDR3, the DNA is TGTGCCAGCAGTTTATTCCTCGCCGGGACAGGGAATAATTCACCCCTCCACTTT. This codes for CASSLFLAGTGNNSPLHF.